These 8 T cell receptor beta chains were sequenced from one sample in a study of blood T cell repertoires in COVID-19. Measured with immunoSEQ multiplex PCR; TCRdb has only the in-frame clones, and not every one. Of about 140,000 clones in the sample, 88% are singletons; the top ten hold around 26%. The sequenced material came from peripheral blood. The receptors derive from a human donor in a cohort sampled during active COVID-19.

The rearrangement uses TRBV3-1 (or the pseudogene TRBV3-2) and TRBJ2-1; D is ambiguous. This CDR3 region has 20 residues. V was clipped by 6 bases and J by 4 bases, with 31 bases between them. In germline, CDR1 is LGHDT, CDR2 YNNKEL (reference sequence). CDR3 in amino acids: CASSPSWAESHEKLYNEQFF. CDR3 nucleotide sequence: TGTGCCAGCAGTCCATCGTGGGCAGAGAGCCACGAGAAACTTTACAATGAGCAGTTCTTC.

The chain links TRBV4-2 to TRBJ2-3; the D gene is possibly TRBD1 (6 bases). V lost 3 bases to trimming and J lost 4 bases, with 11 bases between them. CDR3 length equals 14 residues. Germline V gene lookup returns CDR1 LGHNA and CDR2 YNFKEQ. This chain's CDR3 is CASSQEDSPDTQYF. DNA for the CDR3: TGTGCCAGCAGCCAGGAGGACAGCCCAGATACGCAGTATTTT.

This chain's CDR3 is CASSMGSGGGTDTQYF. In DNA form, the CDR3 reads TGTGCCAGTAGTATGGGCTCTGGCGGGGGCACAGATACGCAGTATTTT. The chain is built from TRBV19 and TRBJ2-3; D possibly corresponds to TRBD2 (6 bases). Germline loops: CDR1 LNHDA, CDR2 SQIVND (reference sequence). This CDR3 has 16 residues. Trimming took 3 bases from V and 1 from J, leaving 14 bases between them.

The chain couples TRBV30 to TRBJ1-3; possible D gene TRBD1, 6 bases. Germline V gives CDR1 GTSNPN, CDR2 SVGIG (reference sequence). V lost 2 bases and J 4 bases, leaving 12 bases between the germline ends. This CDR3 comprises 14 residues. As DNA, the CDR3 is TGTGCCTGGAGTCACGGGACACCCGGAAACACCATATATTTT. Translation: CAWSHGTPGNTIYF.

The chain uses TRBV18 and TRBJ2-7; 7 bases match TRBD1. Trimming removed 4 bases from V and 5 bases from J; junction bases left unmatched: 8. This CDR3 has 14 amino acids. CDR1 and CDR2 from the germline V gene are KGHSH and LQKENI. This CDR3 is CASSLLDRIDEQYF. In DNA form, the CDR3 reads TGTGCCAGCTCACTCTTGGACAGGATCGACGAGCAGTACTTC. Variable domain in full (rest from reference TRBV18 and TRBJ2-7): NAGVMQNPRHLVRRRGQEARLRCSPMKGHSHVYWYRQLPEEGLKFMVYLQKENIIDESGMPKERFSAEFPKEGPSILRIQQVVRGDSAAYFCASSLLDRIDEQYFGPGTRLTVT.

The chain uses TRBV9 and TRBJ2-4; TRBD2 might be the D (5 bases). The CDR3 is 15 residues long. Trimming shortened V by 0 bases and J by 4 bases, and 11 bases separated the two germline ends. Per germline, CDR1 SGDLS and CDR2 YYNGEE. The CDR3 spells CASSVGGREKNIQYF. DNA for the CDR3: TGTGCCAGCAGCGTAGGAGGAAGGGAGAAAAACATTCAGTACTTC.

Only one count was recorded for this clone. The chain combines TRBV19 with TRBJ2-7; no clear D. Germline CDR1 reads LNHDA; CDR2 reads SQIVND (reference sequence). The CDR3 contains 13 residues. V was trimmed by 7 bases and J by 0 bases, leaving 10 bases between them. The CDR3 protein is CASTPQSSYEQYF. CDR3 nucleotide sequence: TGTGCCAGTACCCCACAAAGCTCCTACGAGCAGTACTTC.

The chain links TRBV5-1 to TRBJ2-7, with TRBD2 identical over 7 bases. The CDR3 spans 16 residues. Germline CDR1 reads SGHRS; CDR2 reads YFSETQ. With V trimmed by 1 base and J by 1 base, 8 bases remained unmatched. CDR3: CASSLLPASGSYEQYF. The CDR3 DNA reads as TGCGCCAGCAGCTTGTTGCCGGCTAGCGGATCCTACGAGCAGTACTTC.